This T cell receptor (beta chain) was recovered during a study of blood T cells in healthy people across ages. Study as a whole: About one barcoded beta molecule per two T cells was the capture yield of template switching.

A remark on this clonotype: As yet, its antigen is unknown.

The CDR3 sequence is 15 residues long. The germline V and J ends were trimmed by 3 bases and 4 bases, with 15 bases remaining between them. CDR1 LNHNV and CDR2 YYDKDF come from the germline V gene (reference sequence). The use of a sample-barcoded 5' primer and a J-beta primer mix characterized a second PCR of roughly 7 to 11 cycles. Tags on each cDNA molecule came from a template-switch adaptor with 12 random nucleotides. TCRdb itself ran the 5' RACE reads through MiXCR, one entry per CDR3 protein. The sample has approximately 1,000,000 distinct CDR3 sequences, around two fifths seen once. Study-wide findings and caveats: The CMV status of each donor remained undetermined, and this could have confounded shifts in expanded clonotypes.

The sequence was collected from a man younger than 35 in good health. The sequencing sample was made of blood. This chain links TRBV15 with TRBJ1-2, with D possibly TRBD1 on 5 matching bases. The CDR3 is CATSSQQTDTYGYTF. In DNA, the CDR3 is TGTGCCACCAGCAGCCAACAGACAGATACCTATGGCTACACCTTC.